Presented here are 22 T cell receptor beta chains from one specimen sequenced in a study of shared clonotypes between healthy human individuals. Clones were sequenced by immunoSEQ multiplex PCR, and TCRdb holds only the in-frame ones, with some missing. Of some 580,000 clones detected, 97% appear once; the ten largest clones hold 0.055% to 0.07%. Sample: naive CD4+ T cells sorted from blood. Documented subset: CD45RA+ positively selected. The receptors were gathered from a woman aged 25 to 39 in good health.

The chain recombines TRBV7-9 with TRBJ1-1; D call uncertain. Per the germline V gene, CDR1 is SEHNR and CDR2 is FQNEAQ (reference sequence). The length of the CDR3 is 16 residues. Trimming stripped 2 bases from V and 1 base from J, with 14 bases between. In DNA, the CDR3 is TGTGCCAGCAGCTTATTTGGCGGATTAAGGAACACTGAAGCTTTCTTT. Its protein is CASSLFGGLRNTEAFF. The full variable domain, with the rest looked up from reference TRBV7-9 and TRBJ1-1, is DTGVSQNPRHKITKRGQNVTFRCDPISEHNRLYWYRQTLGQGPEFLTYFQNEAQLEKSRLLSDRFSAERPKGSFSTLEIQRTEQGDSAMYLCASSLFGGLRNTEAFFGQGTRLTVV.

The V and J genes are TRBV11-3 and TRBJ2-2; D gene ambiguous. CDR1 and CDR2 from the germline V gene are SGHNT and YENEEA. Trimming pared 3 bases from V and 8 bases from J, leaving 4 bases between. This CDR3 contains 11 residues. The CDR3 region has the DNA TGTGCCAGCAGCTTTTTGGGGGAGCTGTTTTTT. It is translated as CASSFLGELFF. The entire variable domain, with the rest obtained from reference TRBV11-3 and TRBJ2-2, is as follows: EAGVVQSPRYKIIEKKQPVAFWCNPISGHNTLYWYLQNLGQGPELLIRYENEEAVDDSQLPKDRFSAERLKGVDSTLKIQPAELGDSAVYLCASSFLGELFFGEGSRLTVL.

A single count supports this clone. The chain is built from TRBV2 and TRBJ1-4; 8 bases line up with TRBD1. V lost 6 bases and J lost 7; bases outside the gene matches: 4. CDR1 is SNHLY, CDR2 FYNNEI, per germline. The CDR3 consists of 13 residues. CDR3 DNA sequence: TGTGCCAGCAGATCACAGGGGGGTGAAAAACTGTTTTTT. It codes for CASRSQGGEKLFF.

V gene TRBV9 combines with J gene TRBJ1-1, with a possible D match to TRBD1 (5 bases). Between the trimmed V and J ends, which lost 1 base and 4 bases, there was a span of 8 bases. From germline, CDR1 is SGDLS and CDR2 YYNGEE. The CDR3 totals 13 residues. CDR3 sequence: CASSVSGATEAFF. In DNA, the CDR3 is TGTGCCAGCAGCGTATCCGGGGCCACTGAAGCTTTCTTT.

CDR3 sequence (DNA): TGTGCCAGCAGCTTGGGGAATGCCTACGAGCAGTACTTC. It specifies CASSLGNAYEQYF. The chain is built from TRBV11-3 and TRBJ2-7; D call uncertain. Germline lookup yields CDR1 SGHNT and CDR2 YENEEA. The CDR3 spans 13 residues. Trimming pared 3 bases from V and 2 bases from J, leaving 8 bases between.

In the case of this clone: Other DNA sequences of this sample code for an identical CDR3. This sequence joins TRBV18 and TRBJ2-1, with D perhaps TRBD1 (5 bases). V shed 6 bases and J shed 4 bases, with 10 bases lying between them. The germline gives CDR1 KGHSH, CDR2 LQKENI. This CDR3 contains 13 residues. CDR3 in amino acids: CASSLQGYNEQFF. The CDR3 bases are TGTGCCAGCTCGCTCCAGGGTTACAATGAGCAGTTCTTC.

V gene TRBV4-1 combines with J gene TRBJ2-7, with 9 bases that match TRBD1. J gave up 4 bases and V 0 bases, and 13 bases lay outside the gene matches. Germline V lookup: CDR1 MGHRA, CDR2 YSYEKL. The CDR3 runs to 18 residues. In DNA form, the CDR3 reads TGCGCCAGCAGCCAAGAGCTCGGTTTCGGGACAGGGAGTTACGAGCAGTACTTC. It codes for CASSQELGFGTGSYEQYF.

This chain joins TRBV7-9 and TRBJ2-7; D is perhaps TRBD1 (6 bases). This CDR3 comprises 13 residues. Per the germline V gene, CDR1 is SEHNR and CDR2 is FQNEAQ (reference sequence). V lost 5 bases, J lost 1 base, and 9 bases lay in between. CDR3 residues: CASSQQGSYEQYF. The CDR3 DNA follows: TGTGCCAGCAGCCAACAGGGTTCCTACGAGCAGTACTTC.

The chain combines TRBV2 with TRBJ2-7, with TRBD2 matching 11 bases. Germline V gene sequence: CDR1 SNHLY, CDR2 FYNNEI. The CDR3 covers 14 residues. Trimming took 4 bases from V and 1 from J; bases not matched to a gene: 0. The CDR3 DNA reads as TGTGCCAGCAGTGGACTAGCGGGATCCTACGAGCAGTACTTC. This translates into CASSGLAGSYEQYF.

The chain joins TRBV5-1 to TRBJ1-3; 9 bases match TRBD1. The CDR3 covers 14 residues. Germline V gene lookup returns CDR1 SGHRS and CDR2 YFSETQ. Trimming at V came to 5 bases and at J to 2 bases, leaving 2 bases not matched to a gene. Here the CDR3 DNA reads TGCGCCAGCAGAGGGACAGGGACTGGAAACACCATATATTTT. Protein sequence: CASRGTGTGNTIYF.

V and J are TRBV7-6 and TRBJ2-1; D is undetermined. V dropped 7 bases and J dropped 0 bases, with 22 bases sitting between them. CDR1 and CDR2 from the germline V gene are SGHVS and FNYEAQ. This CDR3 comprises 18 residues. The CDR3 DNA reads as TGTGCCAGCACCTCGAATGACCTAAACCCCAGCTCCTACAATGAGCAGTTCTTC. Residues: CASTSNDLNPSSYNEQFF.

This chain uses TRBV4-2 with TRBJ2-5; 14 bases are shared with TRBD2. CDR3 length equals 16 residues. Trimming removed 4 bases from V and 5 bases from J; junction bases left unmatched: 6. Germline lookup yields CDR1 LGHNA and CDR2 YNFKEQ. The CDR3 DNA reads as TGTGCCAGCAGCCCAACCGGGACTAGCGGGAGTGAGACCCAGTACTTC. It is translated as CASSPTGTSGSETQYF.

The rearrangement links TRBV28 to TRBJ1-2; possibly TRBD1 for D (6 bases). The germline V gene encodes CDR1 MDHEN and CDR2 SYDVKM. The CDR3 extends over 16 amino acids. V dropped 4 bases and J dropped 4 bases, with 19 bases sitting between them. Here the CDR3 reads CASSSTVGGRPYGYTF. The DNA for the CDR3 is TGTGCCAGCAGTTCGACCGTAGGGGGGAGGCCCTATGGCTACACCTTC.

This clone was seen a single time. CDR3 region: CASSPPSYEQYF. The CDR3 region has the DNA TGTGCCAGCAGCCCCCCTTCATACGAGCAGTACTTC. The chain recombines TRBV7-2 with TRBJ2-5; D gene unclear. Matching the DNA end better, TRBJ2-7 makes the J call doubtful. Per germline, CDR1 SGHTA and CDR2 FQGNSA. There are 12 residues in the CDR3.

This clone has just one count. V gene TRBV28 combines with J gene TRBJ2-7; TRBD1 agrees at 8 bases. V trimming: 4 bases; J trimming: 0 bases; junction bases outside the gene matches: 5. The CDR3 sequence is 15 residues long. Germline-derived CDR1 and CDR2 are MDHEN and SYDVKM. The CDR3 DNA follows: TGTGCCAGCAGTTCGGGACAGGACAACTCCTACGAGCAGTACTTC. It specifies CASSSGQDNSYEQYF.

The gene calls are TRBV7-2 and TRBJ2-1; D is undetermined. Per the germline V gene, CDR1 is SGHTA and CDR2 is FQGNSA. The V gene lost 5 bases and the J gene lost 0 bases, with 8 bases spanning the gap. The CDR3 runs to 14 residues. The CDR3 nucleotides read TGTGCCAGCAGCCCGCGGATCTCCTACAATGAGCAGTTCTTC. This codes for CASSPRISYNEQFF.

CDR3 in amino acids: CASSSKLGLDNEQFF. Written as DNA, the CDR3 is TGTGCCAGCAGCTCGAAACTCGGGCTAGACAATGAGCAGTTCTTC. The rearrangement links TRBV11-3 to TRBJ2-1; D unclear. V shed 4 bases and J shed 5 bases, with 15 bases lying between them. The CDR3 spans 15 residues. Per germline, CDR1 SGHNT and CDR2 YENEEA.

The V gene is TRBV28, the J gene TRBJ1-1; D may be TRBD1 (6 bases). The length of the CDR3 is 14 residues. Germline CDR1 MDHEN, CDR2 SYDVKM. Trimming pared 2 bases from V and 5 bases from J, leaving 12 bases between. The CDR3 sequence: CASSLNMGATEAFF. The CDR3 DNA reads TGTGCCAGCAGTTTAAATATGGGGGCGACTGAAGCTTTCTTT.

This chain links TRBV11-2 with TRBJ2-7; no clear D gene. The CDR3 runs to 13 residues. Looked up from germline, CDR1 is SGHAT and CDR2 is FQNNGV. The ends were cut back, 3 bases at V and 7 bases at J, with 13 bases in the middle. Here the CDR3 reads CASSLGSVEEQYF. The DNA for the CDR3 is TGTGCCAGCAGCTTGGGCTCTGTTGAAGAGCAGTACTTC.

The chain is built from TRBV18 and TRBJ1-1; 8 bases agree with TRBD1. The V gene's germline CDR1 is KGHSH and CDR2 LQKENI. The CDR3 runs 15 residues. J was trimmed by 3 bases and V by 3 bases; bases with no gene match: 6. The DNA of the CDR3 is TGTGCCAGCTCACCTCTGGAACAGGGGGACACTGAAGCTTTCTTT. Translating it yields CASSPLEQGDTEAFF.

This clone was detected once. The gene calls are TRBV7-9 and TRBJ2-4; D gene unclear. This CDR3 contains 13 residues. CDR1 and CDR2 (germline): SEHNR, FQNEAQ (reference sequence). Trimming shortened V by 0 bases and J by 0 bases, and 0 bases separated the two germline ends. CDR3 region: CASSLAAKNIQYF. DNA of the CDR3: TGTGCCAGCAGCTTAGCAGCCAAAAACATTCAGTACTTC.

V and J are TRBV6-5 and TRBJ2-5; possibly TRBD2 for D (5 bases). V lost 6 bases and J 4 bases, leaving 15 bases between the germline ends. Germline CDR1 MNHEY, CDR2 SVGAGI. CDR3 length: 14 amino acids. CDR3 residues: CASRSPGLVETQYF. For the CDR3, the DNA is TGTGCCAGCAGATCCCCGGGGTTAGTAGAGACCCAGTACTTC.